The sample holds many counts of the clone carrying this T cell receptor (beta chain). The CDR3 is 16 amino acids. The ends lost 6 bases at V and 0 bases at J; junction bases unmatched: 7. Germline assignment: CDR1 SNHLY and CDR2 FYNNEI. The data were obtained in a study of a mutant IDH1 vaccine in newly diagnosed glioma. Sample time point: baseline, week 1 (first vaccination visit). Regarding treatment: pre-vaccination baseline after standard-of-care therapy. Profiling relied on immunoSEQ multiplex PCR, and the TCRdb table lists in-frame clones only, not all of them. The table has about 100,000 clones, 80% seen once.

The receptor was derived from a man aged 35 to 55 with glioma. Source: PBMCs, taken from a glioma patient treated with radiotherapy, temozolomide or both. The V and J genes are TRBV2 and TRBJ2-1, with 8 bases lining up with TRBD2. The CDR3 DNA follows: TGTGCCAGCAGCTTTAGCGGGGCCGTCTCCTACAATGAGCAGTTCTTC. Encoded protein: CASSFSGAVSYNEQFF.